Presented here are 28 T cell receptor beta chains from one specimen sequenced in a study of blood T cell repertoires in COVID-19. Generated by immunoSEQ multiplex PCR, the TCRdb table keeps only in-frame clones and is missing some. The sample lists tens of thousands of clones, 70% to 90% seen once, with 3% to 3.5% in the top ten. The sequenced sample was peripheral blood. The receptors derive from a man aged 50-60 years with active COVID-19.

The rearrangement joins TRBV18 to TRBJ2-2; D call uncertain. Trimming cost V 0 bases and J 5 bases, with 7 bases left between them. The CDR3 has 14 residues. Per germline, CDR1 KGHSH and CDR2 LQKENI. The CDR3 DNA reads as TGTGCCAGCTCACCACCCCGAGGAACCGGGGAGCTGTTTTTT. Translating gives CASSPPRGTGELFF.

The gene calls are TRBV10-2 and TRBJ2-7; 10 bases are a match to TRBD1. The V and J ends lost 6 bases and 4 bases, in that order; junction bases with no gene match: 15. The length of the CDR3 is 17 residues. Germline assignment: CDR1 WSHSY and CDR2 SAAADI. The CDR3 protein is CASRQGQGSSVAYEQYV. CDR3 DNA: TGCGCCAGCAGGCAGGGACAGGGGAGTTCAGTGGCGTACGAGCAGTACGTC.

The sample holds a few counts of this clone. The genes are TRBV5-1 and TRBJ2-7; 7 bases are shared with TRBD2. The CDR3 length is 14 residues. J gave up 3 bases and V 6 bases, and 9 bases lay outside the gene matches. CDR1 SGHRS and CDR2 YFSETQ come from the germline V gene. In DNA form, the CDR3 reads TGCGCCAGCAAGTTAACTAGCGTGGGCTACGAGCAGTACTTC. Encoded protein: CASKLTSVGYEQYF.

The table lists this clone with a count of one. V and J are TRBV7-9 and TRBJ1-4; a possible D gene is TRBD1 (5 bases). The CDR3 has 16 amino acids. Trimming took off 2 bases at V and 3 bases at J, with 13 bases between the two ends. In germline, CDR1 is SEHNR, CDR2 FQNEAQ (reference sequence). The CDR3 bases are TGTGCCAGCAGCTTATGGGGGGGGACCCCTAATGAAAAACTGTTTTTT. This sequence encodes CASSLWGGTPNEKLFF. The full variable domain, in which reference TRBV7-9 and TRBJ1-4 provide the parts outside the CDR3, is DTGVSQNPRHKITKRGQNVTFRCDPISEHNRLYWYRQTLGQGPEFLTYFQNEAQLEKSRLLSDRFSAERPKGSFSTLEIQRTEQGDSAMYLCASSLWGGTPNEKLFFGSGTQLSVL.

The chain joins TRBV4-3 to TRBJ2-4; D is possibly TRBD2 (6 bases). CDR1 is LGHNA, CDR2 YSLEER, per germline. The CDR3 has 15 amino acids. V was clipped by 4 bases and J by 10 bases, with 20 bases between them. The CDR3: CASSPTSGTRVIQYF. The CDR3 DNA is TGCGCCAGCAGCCCTACCTCCGGGACTCGCGTTATTCAGTACTTC.

This clone was picked up a small number of times. The chain links TRBV25-1 to TRBJ1-3; no definite D call. V lost 7 bases, J lost 8 bases, and 9 bases lay in between. CDR3 length equals 11 residues. Germline V gene lookup returns CDR1 MGHDK and CDR2 SYGVNS. The CDR3 loop is CASTPGDTIYF. The CDR3 DNA reads TGTGCCAGCACCCCCGGGGACACCATATATTTT.

The sample holds a few counts of this clone. The V gene is TRBV11-2, the J gene TRBJ2-7, with 8 bases aligning to TRBD1. Germline CDR1 and CDR2: SGHAT and FQNNGV. The CDR3 has 13 residues. Trimming cost V 4 bases and J 3 bases; bases outside gene matches: 2. The CDR3 DNA reads TGTGCCAGCAGCTGGACAGGGATCTACGAGCAGTACTTC. Its translation: CASSWTGIYEQYF.

The chain has TRBV30 and TRBJ1-4, with 7 bases fitting TRBD1. The J segment lost 8 bases and the V segment lost 6 bases, leaving 9 bases of the junction unmatched. The CDR3 contains 13 residues. Germline loops: CDR1 GTSNPN, CDR2 SVGIG (reference sequence). The CDR3: CACLRQGREKLFF. The CDR3 coding sequence is TGTGCCTGCTTAAGACAGGGCCGAGAAAAACTGTTTTTT.

This chain links TRBV4-2 with TRBJ2-1, with D tentatively TRBD2 (9 bases). Trimming pared 3 bases from V and 4 bases from J, leaving 25 bases between. The CDR3 runs 19 residues. Per the germline V gene, CDR1 is LGHNA and CDR2 is YNFKEQ. CDR3 in amino acids: CASSQAQGASGAPYNEQFF. CDR3 sequence (DNA): TGTGCCAGCAGCCAGGCGCAGGGGGCTAGCGGGGCTCCGTACAATGAGCAGTTCTTC.

J is TRBJ2-5 and V is TRBV3-1 (or the pseudogene TRBV3-2); 8 bases fit TRBD2. The J segment lost 7 bases and the V segment lost 0 bases, leaving 7 bases of the junction unmatched. Germline values: CDR1 LGHDT, CDR2 YNNKEL (reference sequence). This CDR3 is built from 15 residues. CDR3 residues: CASSQDLTSVGTQYF. In nucleotides, the CDR3 is TGTGCCAGCAGCCAAGATCTGACTAGCGTCGGGACCCAGTACTTC.

This sequence joins TRBV12-5 and TRBJ2-7; no clear D. Germline V CDR1 and CDR2: LGHNT, FRNRAP. V shed 2 bases and J shed 2 bases, with 10 bases lying between them. The CDR3 loop spans 14 amino acids. The CDR3 nucleotides are TGTGCTAGTGGTTTGCCCGACAACCCCTACGAGCAGTACTTC. Amino acid sequence: CASGLPDNPYEQYF.

This clone was counted between two and nine times. This chain joins TRBV19 and TRBJ1-6; TRBD1 agrees at 8 bases. The CDR3 runs 15 residues. The V gene end was trimmed by 3 bases and the J gene end by 7 bases; junction bases not matched to a gene: 5. Germline-derived CDR1 and CDR2 are LNHDA and SQIVND (reference sequence). CDR3 residues: CASSMTGQGNSPLHF. The CDR3 nucleotides are TGTGCCAGTAGTATGACCGGACAGGGAAATTCACCCCTCCACTTT.

J is TRBJ2-1 and V is TRBV2; D unresolved. CDR3 length equals 13 residues. Germline assignment: CDR1 SNHLY and CDR2 FYNNEI. Deletions cut 7 bases from V and 6 bases from J, with 13 bases between. DNA of the CDR3: TGTGCCAGCATGAGAACCTTCATCAATGAGCAGTTCTTC. Translating gives CASMRTFINEQFF.

The chain uses TRBV19 and TRBJ2-2; 7 bases map to TRBD1. J gave up 0 bases and V 5 bases, and 9 bases lay outside the gene matches. This CDR3 contains 17 residues. Germline CDR1 LNHDA, CDR2 SQIVND (reference sequence). CDR3 residues: CASSSRTGQPNTGELFF. The CDR3 DNA follows: TGTGCCAGTAGTTCAAGGACGGGACAGCCGAACACCGGGGAGCTGTTTTTT.

The rearrangement joins TRBV11-3 to TRBJ2-5; D might be TRBD2 (5 bases). CDR3 length equals 15 residues. Germline V gives CDR1 SGHNT, CDR2 YENEEA. Trimming cost V 0 bases and J 1 base, with 9 bases left between them. The CDR3 DNA follows: TGTGCCAGCAGCTTAGATCGGACTCGCCAAGAGACCCAGTACTTC. This translates into CASSLDRTRQETQYF.

This sequence joins TRBV19 and TRBJ2-7, with D possibly matching TRBD1 (5 bases). The germline gives CDR1 LNHDA, CDR2 SQIVND (reference sequence). The ends were cut back, 0 bases at V and 2 bases at J, with 14 bases in the middle. The CDR3 consists of 16 residues. DNA for the CDR3: TGTGCCAGTAGTATAGATCTTAGGGGAACCACCTACGAGCAGTACTTC. It specifies CASSIDLRGTTYEQYF.

This clone was picked up one time. This chain joins TRBV6-5 and TRBJ1-6; perhaps TRBD1 as D (5 bases). Trimming shortened V by 7 bases and J by 7 bases, and 17 bases separated the two germline ends. Germline V lookup: CDR1 MNHEY, CDR2 SVGAGI. The CDR3 length is 15 residues. The CDR3 DNA sequence: TGTGCCAGCACCCAAGGCGGGGGTCGCAATTCACCCCTCCACTTT. This gives the protein CASTQGGGRNSPLHF.

The J gene is TRBJ2-7, the V gene TRBV5-6; 9 bases match TRBD2. Per germline, CDR1 SGHDT and CDR2 YYEEEE. V trimming: 1 base; J trimming: 2 bases; junction bases outside the gene matches: 4. CDR3 length: 15 amino acids. The CDR3 DNA is TGTGCCAGCAGCTTGATGGCGGGAGGGACCTACGAGCAGTACGTC. Translation gives CASSLMAGGTYEQYV.

This clone is a singleton in its sample. The gene calls are TRBV4-1 and TRBJ2-5, with TRBD2 matching over 8 bases. With V trimmed by 1 base and J by 4 bases, 8 bases remained unmatched. CDR1 MGHRA and CDR2 YSYEKL come from the germline V gene. This CDR3 is 16 amino acids long. In DNA form, the CDR3 reads TGCGCCAGCAGCCAAGTCCCCGGGGGGGCGGGAGAGACCCAGTACTTC. Encoded protein: CASSQVPGGAGETQYF.

J is TRBJ1-5 and V is TRBV7-8, with 9 bases fitting TRBD1. The V gene end was trimmed by 5 bases and the J gene end by 7 bases; junction bases not matched to a gene: 15. Germline-derived CDR1 and CDR2 are SGHVS and FQNEAQ. CDR3 length equals 17 residues. The CDR3 here is CASSRSGTGRRGQPQHF. The CDR3 coding sequence is TGTGCCAGCAGCCGTTCCGGGACAGGGCGGAGGGGCCAGCCCCAGCATTTT.

This clone has more than one count but fewer than ten. V gene TRBV2 combines with J gene TRBJ1-4; a weak D match, TRBD1 (6 bases). Germline V gives CDR1 SNHLY, CDR2 FYNNEI. The CDR3 covers 14 residues. The V gene lost 5 bases and the J gene lost 5 bases, with 12 bases spanning the gap. The CDR3 region is CASSKDRENEKLFF. The CDR3 bases are TGTGCCAGCAGTAAGGACAGAGAAAATGAAAAACTGTTTTTT.

A few counts support this clone. The V and J genes are TRBV29-1 and TRBJ2-7; D gene unclear. V lost 4 bases to trimming and J lost 3 bases, with 13 bases between them. Germline loops: CDR1 SQVTM, CDR2 ANQGSEA. The CDR3 loop spans 13 amino acids. CDR3 sequence reads: CSVVSPTNYEQYF. In DNA, the CDR3 is TGCAGCGTTGTTAGCCCGACGAACTACGAGCAGTACTTC.

V is TRBV6-5 and J is TRBJ2-1; D perhaps matches TRBD2 (6 bases). Per the germline V gene, CDR1 is MNHEY and CDR2 is SVGAGI. The ends were cut back, 6 bases at V and 13 bases at J, with 22 bases in the middle. This CDR3 has 14 amino acids. The CDR3 DNA reads as TGTGCCAGCAGGCTCCTCCCGGACGCCGCGGGACAGTTCTTC. It specifies CASRLLPDAAGQFF.

The rearrangement joins TRBV7-2 to TRBJ2-2, with TRBD1 as a possible D gene (6 bases). Germline V lookup: CDR1 SGHTA, CDR2 FQGNSA. This CDR3 has 13 residues. V lost 7 bases and J 8 bases, leaving 14 bases between the germline ends. The CDR3 DNA follows: TGTGCCAGCAAAAGCGTGGGGGCTGGGGAGCTGTTTTTT. It translates to CASKSVGAGELFF.

V and J are TRBV10-1 and TRBJ2-1, with TRBD2 identical over 7 bases. This CDR3 has 13 amino acids. V lost 3 bases to trimming and J lost 9 bases; unmatched junction nucleotides: 5. The V gene's germline CDR1 is WNHNN and CDR2 SYGVQD (reference sequence). The CDR3 DNA follows: TGCGCCAGCAGTGATCCGTGGGGGGGTGAGCAGTTCTTC. Translation: CASSDPWGGEQFF.

The chain links TRBV7-2 to TRBJ1-2; D possibly corresponds to TRBD1 (6 bases). Germline V gene sequence: CDR1 SGHTA, CDR2 FQGNSA. The CDR3 runs 15 residues. Between the trimmed V and J ends, which lost 4 bases and 4 bases, there was a span of 16 bases. The CDR3 DNA reads as TGTGCCAGCAGCTCATACAGGGTGAGAGGCTATGGCTACACCTTC. Its protein product is CASSSYRVRGYGYTF.

The chain couples TRBV30 to TRBJ2-1; a possible D gene is TRBD2 (6 bases). Deletions cut 8 bases from V and 5 bases from J, with 19 bases between. The germline V gene has CDR1 GTSNPN and CDR2 SVGIG (reference sequence). CDR3 length equals 14 residues. In DNA form, the CDR3 reads TGTGCCGGCACAGCGTGGCGGGGAAACAATGAGCAGTTCTTC. Translation gives CAGTAWRGNNEQFF.

The chain uses TRBV2 and TRBJ2-1, with TRBD2 identical over 10 bases. The CDR3 sequence is 15 residues long. The germline V gene encodes CDR1 SNHLY and CDR2 FYNNEI. V lost 4 bases and J lost 6; bases outside the gene matches: 6. CDR3: CASSVVGLAVNEQFF. The CDR3, as DNA: TGTGCCAGCAGTGTTGTCGGACTAGCGGTCAATGAGCAGTTCTTC.